These 28 T cell receptor beta chains share one sample of origin, sequenced in a study of cytomegalovirus exposure and HLA in healthy donors (TCRdb year 2017). The library was generated by the immunoSEQ multiplex PCR assay. A mixture of 60 forward primers for TCR Vbeta segments and 13 reverse primers for TCR Jbeta segments was used in the multiplex PCR. In its TCRdb copy, this immuneACCESS table keeps in-frame sequences only and misses some clones. Where compared with another copy, unresolved V genes explain less than half of these, and the others have no known cause. Here the sample has 150,000 to 200,000 clones; roughly 73% occur a single time. The ten largest clones take up around 3.1% of the sample. Specimen: PBMCs. These receptors were obtained from a female donor in good health and CMV-seronegative.

The chain links TRBV28 to TRBJ1-2; TRBD1 matches 12 bases. V was pared by 4 bases and J by 7 bases, with 4 bases of the junction left unmatched. The length of the CDR3 is 14 residues. CDR1 MDHEN and CDR2 SYDVKM come from the germline V gene. The CDR3 region has the DNA TGTGCCAGCAGTTCCGGGACAGGGGGCTCTGGCTACACCTTC. This encodes CASSSGTGGSGYTF.

The chain is built from TRBV5-1 and TRBJ1-1; D uncertain. Trimming took 4 bases from V and 1 from J, leaving 14 bases between them. In germline, CDR1 is SGHRS, CDR2 YFSETQ. The CDR3 consists of 15 residues. CDR3 loop: CASSLIANPNTEAFF. The CDR3 DNA reads TGCGCCAGCAGCCTGATAGCGAACCCGAACACTGAAGCTTTCTTT. Full variable domain (remainder filled in from reference TRBV5-1 and TRBJ1-1): KAGVTQTPRYLIKTRGQQVTLSCSPISGHRSVSWYQQTPGQGLQFLFEYFSETQRNKGNFPGRFSGRQFSNSRSEMNVSTLELGDSALYLCASSLIANPNTEAFFGQGTRLTVV.

The rearrangement links TRBV7-9 to TRBJ1-2; TRBD1 agrees at 7 bases. The CDR3 spans 13 residues. J was trimmed by 4 bases and V by 5 bases; bases with no gene match: 4. Germline V gives CDR1 SEHNR, CDR2 FQNEAQ (reference sequence). The CDR3 region has the DNA TGTGCCAGCAGCACGGGACAGCCCTATGGCTACACCTTC. Protein: CASSTGQPYGYTF.

The chain employs TRBV11-2 and TRBJ2-1, with TRBD2 matching over 9 bases. This CDR3 has 14 amino acids. Germline V gene lookup returns CDR1 SGHAT and CDR2 FQNNGV. Losses at the gene ends were 1 base for V and 5 bases for J; bases not matched to a gene: 0. Here the CDR3 reads CASSLASGNNEQFF. CDR3 bases: TGTGCCAGCAGCTTAGCTAGCGGGAACAATGAGCAGTTCTTC.

The chain couples TRBV6-5 to TRBJ1-2, with TRBD1 as a possible D gene (6 bases). Germline lookup yields CDR1 MNHEY and CDR2 SVGAGI. The ends were cut back, 0 bases at V and 7 bases at J, with 9 bases in the middle. This CDR3 has 13 residues. In DNA, the CDR3 is TGTGCCAGCAGTTACTCGACCAGGGGTGGCTACACCTTC. Residues: CASSYSTRGGYTF.

The chain is built from TRBV5-8 and TRBJ1-2; D ambiguous. The CDR3 totals 14 residues. Germline CDR1 SGHTS, CDR2 YDEGEE. Trimming cost V 2 bases and J 2 bases, with 10 bases left between them. CDR3 sequence reads: CASSLLESNYGYTF. CDR3 sequence (DNA): TGTGCCAGCAGCTTATTAGAGTCGAACTATGGCTACACCTTC. The whole variable domain, remainder taken from reference TRBV5-8 and TRBJ1-2, is EAGVTQSPTHLIKTRGQQATLRCSPISGHTSVYWYQQALGLGLQFLLWYDEGEERNRGNFPPRFSGRQFPNYSSELNVNALELEDSALYLCASSLLESNYGYTFGSGTRLTVV.

This clone was seen more than once but under ten times. The CDR3 DNA reads as TGTGCCAGCTTAGGGTCCCGCGACAGGGGTAACACTGAAGCTTTCTTT. Translation: CASLGSRDRGNTEAFF. This chain joins TRBV25-1 and TRBJ1-1; TRBD1 matches 8 bases. The CDR3 runs to 16 residues. Trimming at V came to 8 bases and at J to 2 bases, leaving 13 bases not matched to a gene. Germline CDR1 and CDR2: MGHDK and SYGVNS.

CDR3 loop: CASSYGRGRPDEQYF. Written as DNA, the CDR3 is TGTGCCAGCAGTTACGGCAGGGGGCGCCCGGACGAGCAGTACTTC. The rearrangement links TRBV6-5 to TRBJ2-7, with 8 bases lining up with TRBD1. V was clipped by 2 bases and J by 5 bases; unmatched bases: 8. The germline V gene encodes CDR1 MNHEY and CDR2 SVGAGI. CDR3 length: 15 residues.

About this clone: Germline is not matched at one junction end, which may reflect a read error. J is TRBJ2-7 and V is TRBV7-9; D unclear. Germline values: CDR1 SEHNR, CDR2 FQNEAQ (reference sequence). The CDR3 covers 12 residues. Written as DNA, the CDR3 is TGTTCCAGCACCCCTCTGAGGTACGAGCAGTACTTC. Translation gives CSSTPLRYEQYF.

This chain links TRBV11-2 with TRBJ1-6, with TRBD1 identical over 11 bases. The length of the CDR3 is 14 residues. Germline CDR1 is SGHAT and CDR2 is FQNNGV. Trimming removed 5 bases from V and 9 bases from J; junction bases left unmatched: 3. CDR3: CASSPGQGGSPLHF. The CDR3 DNA reads TGTGCCAGCAGCCCGGGACAGGGGGGTTCACCCCTCCACTTT.

The chain combines TRBV6-1 with TRBJ1-1; no reliable D call. The CDR3 length is 11 residues. Germline values: CDR1 MNHNS, CDR2 SASEGT. The V and J ends lost 5 bases and 7 bases respectively, with 8 bases between them. In DNA, the CDR3 is TGTGCCAGCAGTCGCGGTGGTGAAGCTTTCTTT. Its protein product is CASSRGGEAFF.

For this clone: An end of the junction differs from the germline gene, which may be a read error. V gene TRBV7-2 combines with J gene TRBJ1-5; perhaps TRBD1 as D (6 bases). The germline gives CDR1 SGHTA, CDR2 FQGNSA. The CDR3 has 15 residues. The CDR3 nucleotides are TGTGCCAGCAGCCCTACGGGGGGGGGCAACCAGCCCCAGCATTTT. The encoded protein is CASSPTGGGNQPQHF. Variable domain in full (rest from reference TRBV7-2 and TRBJ1-5): GAGVSQSPSNKVTEKGKDVELRCDPISGHTALYWYRQSLGQGLEFLIYFQGNSAPDKSGLPSDRFSAERTGGSVSTLTIQRTQQEDSAVYLCASSPTGGGNQPQHFGDGTRLSIL.

This chain connects TRBV2 to TRBJ2-1; D gene uncertain. Trimming shortened V by 3 bases and J by 7 bases, and 13 bases separated the two germline ends. CDR1 is SNHLY and CDR2 is FYNNEI in the germline V gene. This CDR3 region has 14 residues. CDR3 bases: TGTGCCAGCAGTGATGGAGTAGGTGTAAATGAGCAGTTCTTC. Its translation is CASSDGVGVNEQFF.

This clone was seen just once. The chain employs TRBV28 and TRBJ1-5; no definite D call. The V and J ends lost 8 bases and 1 base respectively, with 15 bases between them. The CDR3 is made up of 15 amino acids. The germline V gene encodes CDR1 MDHEN and CDR2 SYDVKM. The CDR3 nucleotides read TGTGCCAGCGGGCCCAGGAGGGAAAGCAATCAGCCCCAGCATTTT. Its translation: CASGPRRESNQPQHF.

The chain links TRBV7-9 to TRBJ1-4; D might be TRBD1 (5 bases). The germline V and J ends were trimmed by 5 bases and 8 bases, with 24 bases remaining between them. Germline assignment: CDR1 SEHNR and CDR2 FQNEAQ (reference sequence). This CDR3 is built from 17 residues. Here the CDR3 reads CASSPPASGTEGEKLFF. The CDR3 DNA sequence: TGTGCCAGCAGCCCCCCGGCCTCCGGGACGGAGGGGGAAAAACTGTTTTTT.

V and J are TRBV11-3 and TRBJ1-3, with 7 bases fitting TRBD1. CDR3 length equals 19 residues. Unmatched junction bases numbered 18, after V lost 5 bases and J lost 2 bases. From germline, CDR1 is SGHNT and CDR2 YENEEA. The CDR3 DNA reads TGTGCCAGCAGCCTATACCAAGCTGGACAGGAGAACGCTGGAAACACCATATATTTT. Residues: CASSLYQAGQENAGNTIYF. Full variable domain (outside the CDR3, taken from reference TRBV11-3 and TRBJ1-3): EAGVVQSPRYKIIEKKQPVAFWCNPISGHNTLYWYLQNLGQGPELLIRYENEEAVDDSQLPKDRFSAERLKGVDSTLKIQPAELGDSAVYLCASSLYQAGQENAGNTIYFGEGSWLTVV.

CDR3 in DNA: TGTGCCAGCAGCTTCGGGGAGGCCGGGGAGCTGTTTTTT. The encoded protein is CASSFGEAGELFF. The V gene is TRBV5-6, the J gene TRBJ2-2; weak D call: TRBD2 (6 bases). Trimming removed 2 bases at V and 6 bases at J, with 8 bases between. Germline CDR1 and CDR2: SGHDT and YYEEEE. The CDR3 consists of 13 residues.

J is TRBJ2-1 and V is TRBV5-4, with 9 bases that match TRBD2. Unmatched junction bases numbered 10, after V lost 4 bases and J lost 8 bases. CDR3 length: 15 residues. The germline gives CDR1 SGHNT, CDR2 YYREEE (reference sequence). The CDR3 is CASSEVAGVGDEQFF. The CDR3 DNA sequence: TGTGCCAGCAGCGAAGTAGCGGGAGTCGGCGATGAGCAGTTCTTC.

This chain links TRBV6-4 with TRBJ1-5; D may be TRBD1 (5 bases). Trimming took 5 bases from V and 3 from J, leaving 8 bases between them. This CDR3 is 13 amino acids long. The germline gives CDR1 MRHNA, CDR2 SNTAGT. The CDR3 loop reads CASSPGSNQPQHF. The CDR3 DNA reads TGTGCCAGCAGTCCAGGGTCCAATCAGCCCCAGCATTTT.

The rearrangement joins TRBV2 to TRBJ1-2; TRBD1 might be the D (6 bases). Trimming stripped 3 bases from V and 6 bases from J, with 8 bases between. Germline V CDR1 and CDR2: SNHLY, FYNNEI. The CDR3 runs 12 residues. The CDR3 is CASSDNRDGYTF. The DNA of the CDR3 is TGTGCCAGCAGTGATAACAGGGATGGCTACACCTTC.

Turning to this clone: The germline gene is not matched at one end of the junction; a read error may be the cause. This chain connects TRBV7-7 to TRBJ2-1; TRBD2 aligns across 8 bases. The length of the CDR3 is 16 residues. Germline V CDR1 and CDR2: SSHAT, FNYEAQ (reference sequence). CDR3 sequence reads: CASSGTSGASYNEQFF. The CDR3 DNA sequence: TGTGCTAGCAGCGGAACTAGCGGAGCCTCCTACAATGAGCAGTTCTTC.

This chain links TRBV19 with TRBJ2-1; 13 nucleotides agree with TRBD2. The CDR3 length is 18 residues. Germline loops: CDR1 LNHDA, CDR2 SQIVND (reference sequence). V was clipped by 5 bases and J by 9 bases; unmatched bases: 16. The CDR3 sequence is CASSPGTGGLAGRGEQFF. In DNA form, the CDR3 reads TGTGCCAGTAGTCCGGGAACAGGGGGACTAGCGGGGAGGGGTGAGCAGTTCTTC.

The chain combines TRBV5-4 with TRBJ2-5; D not resolved. V lost 0 bases and J lost 2, with 8 bases in between. The CDR3 runs to 14 residues. Germline CDR1 and CDR2: SGHNT and YYREEE (reference sequence). DNA of the CDR3: TGTGCCAGCAGCTTGGAGTCCCTACAAGAGACCCAGTACTTC. Its translation: CASSLESLQETQYF.

This rearrangement joins TRBV7-9 to TRBJ2-2, with 8 bases matching TRBD1. The CDR3 has 15 amino acids. J was trimmed by 6 bases and V by 5 bases; bases with no gene match: 8. CDR1 is SEHNR, CDR2 FQNEAQ, per germline (reference sequence). CDR3 sequence: CASSLRDRHAGELFF. The CDR3 region has the DNA TGTGCCAGCAGCCTCCGGGACAGGCACGCCGGGGAGCTGTTTTTT.

This chain uses TRBV7-9 with TRBJ1-1; no firm D call. V was pared by 3 bases and J by 1 base, with 6 bases between. Germline V CDR1 and CDR2: SEHNR, FQNEAQ (reference sequence). The CDR3 covers 13 residues. The CDR3 sequence: CASSLGENTEAFF. The CDR3 DNA sequence: TGTGCCAGCAGCTTGGGCGAGAACACTGAAGCTTTCTTT.

The genes are TRBV5-4 and TRBJ1-1, with 9 bases aligning to TRBD1. V was pared by 3 bases and J by 5 bases, with 8 bases of the junction left unmatched. The V gene's germline CDR1 is SGHNT and CDR2 YYREEE (reference sequence). There are 15 residues in the CDR3. The CDR3 nucleotides are TGTGCCAGCAGCTGGATAGACAGGGGGGCGACTGAAGCTTTCTTT. Translation gives CASSWIDRGATEAFF.

This sequence joins TRBV2 and TRBJ1-5, with D possibly TRBD1 on 5 matching bases. V shed 5 bases and J shed 3 bases, with 14 bases lying between them. The CDR3 has 15 amino acids. Germline CDR1 is SNHLY and CDR2 is FYNNEI. This CDR3 is CASSRQFLSNQPQHF. In DNA, the CDR3 is TGTGCCAGCAGTAGACAGTTCCTATCCAATCAGCCCCAGCATTTT.

The rearrangement links TRBV7-2 to TRBJ2-3; TRBD2 is a possible D gene (6 bases). In germline, CDR1 is SGHTA, CDR2 FQGNSA. Trimming shortened V by 3 bases and J by 5 bases, and 18 bases separated the two germline ends. CDR3 size: 16 residues. The CDR3 here is CASSFGTPPRRDTQYF. As DNA, the CDR3 is TGTGCCAGCAGCTTCGGGACTCCCCCCCGGAGAGATACGCAGTATTTT.